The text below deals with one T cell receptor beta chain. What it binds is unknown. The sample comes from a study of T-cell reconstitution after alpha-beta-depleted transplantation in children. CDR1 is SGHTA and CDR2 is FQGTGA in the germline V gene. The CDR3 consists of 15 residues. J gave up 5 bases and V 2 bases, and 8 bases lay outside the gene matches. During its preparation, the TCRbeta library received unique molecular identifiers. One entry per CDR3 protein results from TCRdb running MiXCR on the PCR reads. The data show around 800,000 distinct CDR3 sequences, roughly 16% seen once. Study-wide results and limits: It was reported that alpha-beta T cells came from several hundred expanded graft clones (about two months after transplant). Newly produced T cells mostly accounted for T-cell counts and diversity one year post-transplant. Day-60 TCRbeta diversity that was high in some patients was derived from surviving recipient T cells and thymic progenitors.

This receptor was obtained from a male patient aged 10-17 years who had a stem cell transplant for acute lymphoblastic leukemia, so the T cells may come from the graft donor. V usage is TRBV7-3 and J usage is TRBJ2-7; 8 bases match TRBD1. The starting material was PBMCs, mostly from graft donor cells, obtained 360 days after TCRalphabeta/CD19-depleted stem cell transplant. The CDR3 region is CASSLGAGGFHEQYF. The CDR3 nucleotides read TGTGCCAGCAGCTTAGGGGCAGGGGGCTTCCACGAGCAGTACTTC.